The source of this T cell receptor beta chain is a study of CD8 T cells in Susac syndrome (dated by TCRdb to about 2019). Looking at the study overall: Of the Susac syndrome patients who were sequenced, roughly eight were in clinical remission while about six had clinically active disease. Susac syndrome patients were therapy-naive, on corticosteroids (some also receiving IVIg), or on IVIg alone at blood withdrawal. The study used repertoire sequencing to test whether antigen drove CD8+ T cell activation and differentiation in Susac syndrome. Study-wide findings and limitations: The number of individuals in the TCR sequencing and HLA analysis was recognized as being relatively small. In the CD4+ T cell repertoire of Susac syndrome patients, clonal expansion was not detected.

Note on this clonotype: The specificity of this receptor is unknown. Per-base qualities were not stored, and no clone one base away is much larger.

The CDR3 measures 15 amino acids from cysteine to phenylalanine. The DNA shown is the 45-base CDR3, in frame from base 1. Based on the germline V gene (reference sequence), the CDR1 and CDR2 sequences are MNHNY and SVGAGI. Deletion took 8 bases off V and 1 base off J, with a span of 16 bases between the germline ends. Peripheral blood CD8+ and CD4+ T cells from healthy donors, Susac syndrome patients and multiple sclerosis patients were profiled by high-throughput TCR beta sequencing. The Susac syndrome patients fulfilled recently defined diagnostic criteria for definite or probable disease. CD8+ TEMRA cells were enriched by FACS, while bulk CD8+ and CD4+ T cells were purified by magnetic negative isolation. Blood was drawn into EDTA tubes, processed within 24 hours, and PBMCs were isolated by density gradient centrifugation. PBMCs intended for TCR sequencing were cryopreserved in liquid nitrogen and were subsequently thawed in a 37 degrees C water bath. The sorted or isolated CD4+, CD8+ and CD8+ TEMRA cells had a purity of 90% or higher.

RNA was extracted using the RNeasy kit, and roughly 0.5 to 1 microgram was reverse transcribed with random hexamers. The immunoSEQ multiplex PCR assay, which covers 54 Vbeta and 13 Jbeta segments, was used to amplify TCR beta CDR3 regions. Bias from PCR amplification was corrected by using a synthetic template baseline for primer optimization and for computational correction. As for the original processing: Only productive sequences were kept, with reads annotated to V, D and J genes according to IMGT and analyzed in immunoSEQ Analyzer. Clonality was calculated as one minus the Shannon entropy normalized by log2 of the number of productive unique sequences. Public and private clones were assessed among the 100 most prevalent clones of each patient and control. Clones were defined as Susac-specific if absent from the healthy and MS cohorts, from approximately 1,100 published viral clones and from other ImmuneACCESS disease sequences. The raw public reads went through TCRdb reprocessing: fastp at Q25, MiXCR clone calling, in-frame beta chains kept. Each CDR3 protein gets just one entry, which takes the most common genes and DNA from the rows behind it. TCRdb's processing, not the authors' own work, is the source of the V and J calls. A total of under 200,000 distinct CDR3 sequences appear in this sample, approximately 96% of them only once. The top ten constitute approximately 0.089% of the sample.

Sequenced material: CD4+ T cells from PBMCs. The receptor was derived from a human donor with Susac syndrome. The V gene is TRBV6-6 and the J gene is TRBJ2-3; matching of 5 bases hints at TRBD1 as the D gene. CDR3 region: CASGRHLGGTDTQYF. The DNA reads TGTGCCAGCGGTCGACACCTAGGGGGCACAGATACGCAGTATTTT.